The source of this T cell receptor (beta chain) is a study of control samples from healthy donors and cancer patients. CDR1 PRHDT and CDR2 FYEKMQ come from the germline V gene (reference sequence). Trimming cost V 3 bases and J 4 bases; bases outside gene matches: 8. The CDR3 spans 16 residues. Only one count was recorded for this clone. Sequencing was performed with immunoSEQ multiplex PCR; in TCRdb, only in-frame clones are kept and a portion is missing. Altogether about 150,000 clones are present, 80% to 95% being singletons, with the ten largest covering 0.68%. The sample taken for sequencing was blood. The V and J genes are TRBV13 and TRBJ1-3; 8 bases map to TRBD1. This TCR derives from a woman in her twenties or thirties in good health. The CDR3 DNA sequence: TGTGCCAGCAGCTTCCAACCAGGGGGCTTAGGAAACACCATATATTTT. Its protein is CASSFQPGGLGNTIYF.